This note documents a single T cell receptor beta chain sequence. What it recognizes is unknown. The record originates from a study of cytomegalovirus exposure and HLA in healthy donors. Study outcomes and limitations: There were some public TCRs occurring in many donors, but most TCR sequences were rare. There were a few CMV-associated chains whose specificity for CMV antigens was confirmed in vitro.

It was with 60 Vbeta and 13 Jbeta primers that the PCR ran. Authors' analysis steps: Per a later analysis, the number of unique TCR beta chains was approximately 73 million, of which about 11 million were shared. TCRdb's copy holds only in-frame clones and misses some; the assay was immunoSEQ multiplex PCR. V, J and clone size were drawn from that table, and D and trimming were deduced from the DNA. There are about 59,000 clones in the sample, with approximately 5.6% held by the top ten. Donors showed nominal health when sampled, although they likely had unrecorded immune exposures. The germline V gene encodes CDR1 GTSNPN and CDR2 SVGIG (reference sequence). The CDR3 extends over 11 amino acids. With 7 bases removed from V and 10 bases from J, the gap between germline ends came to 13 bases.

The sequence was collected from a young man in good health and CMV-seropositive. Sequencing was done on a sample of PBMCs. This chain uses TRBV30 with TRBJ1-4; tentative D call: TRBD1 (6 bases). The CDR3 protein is CASGVGVKLFF. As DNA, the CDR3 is TGTGCCTCAGGGGTTGGGGTAAAACTGTTTTTT.